A selection of T cell receptor beta chains follows, all from one sample in a study of Graves' ophthalmopathy and Graves' hyperthyroidism. TCRdb used MiXCR to reprocess the multiplex PCR reads, holding one entry per CDR3 protein. The table records almost 750,000 distinct CDR3 sequences, roughly 41% of them present only once. Sequencing was done on a sample of peripheral blood. These receptors originate from an adult man with Graves' ophthalmopathy. The CDR3 runs from the conserved cysteine through the conserved F or W. The D gene is left open where the match is weak. Clone size is given for some rows only: seen once, a few or many times, or a class if the clone is expanded.

j_call: TRBJ1-4
v_call: TRBV24-1
cdr3_length: 16
d_call: TRBD1
clone_size: -
cdr3_aa: CATSGPPGQGAEKQFF
cdr3_nt: TGTGCCACCAGTGGACCCCCGGGACAGGGGGCAGAAAAACAGTTTTTT

j_call: TRBJ2-7
v_call: TRBV6-6
cdr3_length: 12
d_call: -
clone_size: -
cdr3_aa: CASSYDSAGQYF
cdr3_nt: TGTGCCAGCAGTTACGATTCAGCGGGGCAGTACTTC

j_call: TRBJ1-2
v_call: TRBV15
cdr3_length: 16
d_call: TRBD1
clone_size: -
cdr3_aa: CATSRTGAGGGRGYTF
cdr3_nt: TGTGCCACCAGCAGAACAGGGGCAGGGGGCGGACGGGGCTACACCTTC

j_call: TRBJ2-7
v_call: TRBV14
cdr3_length: 15
d_call: TRBD1
clone_size: -
cdr3_aa: CASSQGGTGGREQYF
cdr3_nt: TGTGCCAGCAGCCAAGGTGGGACAGGGGGCCGGGAGCAGTACTTC

j_call: TRBJ1-1
v_call: TRBV2
cdr3_length: 15
d_call: -
clone_size: few
cdr3_aa: CASSEVSVLNTEAFF
cdr3_nt: TGTGCCAGCAGTGAAGTATCAGTGTTGAACACTGAAGCTTTCTTT

j_call: TRBJ1-2
v_call: TRBV9
cdr3_length: 13
d_call: TRBD1
clone_size: many
cdr3_aa: CASSGRTGEGYTF
cdr3_nt: TGTGCCAGCAGCGGAAGGACAGGGGAAGGCTACACCTTC

j_call: TRBJ1-6
v_call: TRBV10-2
cdr3_length: 19
d_call: -
clone_size: few
cdr3_aa: CASSATAGGVRSYNSPLHF
cdr3_nt: TGTGCCAGCAGCGCGACGGCGGGGGGCGTGAGGTCCTATAATTCACCCCTCCACTTT

j_call: TRBJ1-1
v_call: TRBV9
cdr3_length: 14
d_call: -
clone_size: few
cdr3_aa: CASSQDRPGTEAFF
cdr3_nt: TGTGCCAGCAGCCAAGATCGCCCCGGCACTGAAGCTTTCTTT

j_call: TRBJ2-2
v_call: TRBV9
cdr3_length: 16
d_call: TRBD2
clone_size: -
cdr3_aa: CASSAQGRAYIGELFF
cdr3_nt: TGTGCCAGCAGCGCCCAAGGGAGGGCCTATATCGGGGAGCTGTTTTTT

j_call: TRBJ1-2
v_call: TRBV15
cdr3_length: 13
d_call: -
clone_size: -
cdr3_aa: CARAETDGYGYTF
cdr3_nt: TGTGCTAGAGCCGAGACAGATGGCTATGGCTACACCTTC

j_call: TRBJ1-2
v_call: TRBV10-3
cdr3_length: 16
d_call: TRBD1
clone_size: -
cdr3_aa: CASSGWTGVANYGYTF
cdr3_nt: TGTGCCAGCAGTGGCTGGACAGGGGTGGCTAACTATGGCTACACCTTC

j_call: TRBJ1-2
v_call: TRBV11-2
cdr3_length: 12
d_call: -
clone_size: -
cdr3_aa: CASSPGCRGYTF
cdr3_nt: TGTGCCAGCTCCCCGGGGTGTCGTGGCTACACCTTC

j_call: TRBJ2-5
v_call: TRBV20-1
cdr3_length: 12
d_call: -
clone_size: many
cdr3_aa: CRVRRGQETQYF
cdr3_nt: TGCAGGGTTCGGCGCGGCCAAGAGACCCAGTACTTC

j_call: TRBJ1-1
v_call: TRBV29-1
cdr3_length: 13
d_call: -
clone_size: -
cdr3_aa: CSVDEALGTEAFF
cdr3_nt: TGCAGCGTTGACGAGGCCCTGGGCACTGAAGCTTTCTTT

j_call: TRBJ1-1
v_call: TRBV7-8
cdr3_length: 15
d_call: -
clone_size: many
cdr3_aa: CASSLVLQGMAEAFF
cdr3_nt: TGTGCCAGCAGCTTAGTCCTCCAGGGTATGGCTGAAGCTTTCTTT

j_call: TRBJ2-7
v_call: TRBV20-1
cdr3_length: 13
d_call: -
clone_size: -
cdr3_aa: CSATLQGSYEQYF
cdr3_nt: TGCAGTGCTACCCTGCAGGGATCCTACGAGCAGTACTTC

j_call: TRBJ2-5
v_call: TRBV7-6
cdr3_length: 14
d_call: TRBD2
clone_size: once
cdr3_aa: CASSLALAGGDQYF
cdr3_nt: TGTGCCAGCAGCCTGGCACTAGCGGGAGGGGACCAGTACTTC